A selection of T cell receptor beta chains follows, all from one sample in a study of T cell responses to AZD1222 COVID-19 vaccine. Assay used: immunoSEQ multiplex PCR; TCRdb lists only in-frame clones, some missing. This sample has about 140,000 clones, with 80% to 95% found just once. The sequenced sample was peripheral blood, obtained on day 0 of AZD1222 vaccination. These receptors came from an adult in good health. Each CDR3 is given with its conserved first and last residue. The order of the fields is J gene, clone size, D gene, V gene, CDR3 protein, CDR3 DNA. A D gene is named only where the DNA matches it firmly. A row's size may be missing; if present it is once, few, many or a size class.

>TRBJ1-5|.|.|TRBV18
CASSRDIGASNQPQHF
TGTGCCAGCTCACGGGACATCGGTGCTAGCAATCAGCCCCAGCATTTT
>TRBJ1-5|.|.|TRBV5-5
CASSYFDSNQPQHF
TGTGCCAGCAGCTACTTTGATAGCAATCAGCCCCAGCATTTT
>TRBJ2-1|once|TRBD2|TRBV7-3
CASSFQTSGRLAYNEQFF
TGTGCCAGCAGCTTCCAGACTAGCGGGAGATTGGCCTACAATGAGCAGTTCTTC
>TRBJ2-5|.|TRBD1|TRBV7-2
CASSLGQYKETQYF
TGTGCCAGCAGCTTGGGACAGTATAAAGAGACCCAGTACTTC
>TRBJ1-5|.|.|TRBV28
CASRGGVDNQPQHF
TGTGCCAGCAGGGGGGGGGTGGACAATCAGCCCCAGCATTTT
>TRBJ1-4|.|.|TRBV7-2
CASSLRGGANEKLFF
TGTGCCAGCAGCTTAAGGGGGGGGGCTAATGAAAAACTGTTTTTT
>TRBJ1-5|.|.|TRBV5-4
CASSLSPNQPQHF
TGTGCCAGCAGCTTGTCCCCTAATCAGCCCCAGCATTTT
>TRBJ2-7|few|.|TRBV6-5
CASSHGPYYEQYF
TGTGCCAGCAGTCATGGCCCCTACTACGAGCAGTACTTC
>TRBJ2-1|.|.|TRBV15
CATSRDLEDEQFF
TGTGCCACCAGCAGAGATTTGGAGGATGAGCAGTTCTTC
>TRBJ1-1|.|.|TRBV27
CASSSPFRGTEAFF
TGTGCCAGCAGTTCACCCTTTCGGGGGACTGAAGCTTTCTTT
>TRBJ1-5|.|.|TRBV10-3
CAISESGVLTNQPQHF
TGTGCCATCAGTGAGTCCGGGGTACTTACCAATCAGCCCCAGCATTTT
>TRBJ2-5|.|TRBD1|TRBV5-1
CASSWGQGEETQYF
TGCGCCAGCAGCTGGGGACAGGGGGAAGAGACCCAGTACTTC
>TRBJ1-4|once|.|TRBV9
CASSETPGQGNEKLFF
TGTGCCAGCAGTGAAACACCGGGACAAGGGAATGAAAAACTGTTTTTT
>TRBJ1-6|few|.|TRBV6-5
CASSYGVGSNSPLHF
TGTGCCAGCAGTTACGGGGTGGGGAGTAATTCACCCCTCCACTTT
>TRBJ2-7|.|.|TRBV4-1
CASSQGGREQYF
TGCGCCAGCAGCCAGGGGGGGCGCGAGCAGTACTTC
>TRBJ1-5|.|.|TRBV28
CASSLPGSRNQPQHF
TGTGCCAGCAGTTTGCCCGGTAGTCGCAATCAGCCCCAGCATTTT
>TRBJ2-7|once|.|TRBV21-1
CASSSRDRVGF
TGTGCCAGCAGCAGCCGGGACAGGGTAGGCTTC
>TRBJ1-5|.|.|TRBV6-2/TRBV6-3
CASSTRDGSNQPQHF
TGTGCCAGCAGTACCCGGGACGGTAGCAATCAGCCCCAGCATTTT
>TRBJ2-7|.|.|TRBV29-1
CSVEGGYEQYF
TGCAGCGTTGAGGGGGGTTACGAGCAGTACTTC
>TRBJ1-1|.|.|TRBV7-9
CASSLLQQNTEAFF
TGTGCCAGCAGCTTGCTACAGCAGAACACTGAAGCTTTCTTT
>TRBJ1-6|.|.|TRBV7-2
CASSSAARRGNSPLHF
TGTGCCAGCAGCTCGGCGGCCCGAAGAGGGAATTCACCCCTCCACTTT
>TRBJ2-7|.|TRBD2|TRBV2
CASQGTSGRPSSYEQYF
TGTGCCAGCCAGGGGACTAGCGGGAGGCCCAGCTCCTACGAGCAGTACTTC
>TRBJ2-5|once|.|TRBV10-2
CASSGQAIPQETQYF
TGCGCCAGCAGTGGACAGGCAATACCTCAAGAGACCCAGTACTTC